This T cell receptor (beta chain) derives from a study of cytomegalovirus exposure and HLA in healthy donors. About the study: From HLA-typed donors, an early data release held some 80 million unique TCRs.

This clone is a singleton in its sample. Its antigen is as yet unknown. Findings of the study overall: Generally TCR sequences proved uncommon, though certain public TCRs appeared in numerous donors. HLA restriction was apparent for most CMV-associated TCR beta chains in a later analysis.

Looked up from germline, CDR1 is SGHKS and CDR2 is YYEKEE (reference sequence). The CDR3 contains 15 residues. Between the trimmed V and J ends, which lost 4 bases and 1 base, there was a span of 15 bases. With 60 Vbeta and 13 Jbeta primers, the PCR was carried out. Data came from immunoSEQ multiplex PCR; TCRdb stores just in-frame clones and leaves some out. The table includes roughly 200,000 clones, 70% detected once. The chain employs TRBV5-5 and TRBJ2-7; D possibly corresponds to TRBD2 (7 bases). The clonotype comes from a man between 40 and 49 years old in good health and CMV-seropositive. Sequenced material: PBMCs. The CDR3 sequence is CASSPSAGASYEQYF. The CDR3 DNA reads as TGTGCCAGCAGCCCTTCGGCGGGGGCGTCCTACGAGCAGTACTTC.